This is a list of T cell receptor beta chains from one sample in a study of cytomegalovirus exposure and HLA in healthy donors. Clones were read by immunoSEQ multiplex PCR, and TCRdb kept only the in-frame ones, dropping some. This listing includes 150,000 to 200,000 clones. The specimen sequenced was PBMCs. The receptors derive from a woman aged 18-29 years in good health and CMV-seropositive. Each CDR3 is given with its conserved first and last residue. The order of the fields is V gene, J gene, D gene, CDR3 DNA, CDR3 protein. D genes are given only for firm matches.

>TRBV23-1|TRBJ1-4|NA
TGCGCCAGCACGAAACTGTTTTTT
CASTKLFF
>TRBV7-3|TRBJ2-5|NA
TGTGCCAGCAGCTTAACAGGGGGGGCTGGGGAGACCCAGTACTTC
CASSLTGGAGETQYF
>TRBV7-9|TRBJ2-1|TRBD2
TGTGCCAGCAGCCCCCCGACTAGCGGGGGTGAGCAGTTCTTC
CASSPPTSGGEQFF
>TRBV30|TRBJ2-5|NA
TGTGCCTGGAGTGTAGTCCTAGAAGAGACCCAGTACTTC
CAWSVVLEETQYF
>TRBV21-1|TRBJ1-5|NA
TGTGCCAGCAGCAAAGGGGGGGAAACGGGCAATCAGCCCCAGCATTTT
CASSKGGETGNQPQHF
>TRBV7-9|TRBJ1-4|TRBD1
TGTGCCAGCAGCCCCACTGGGACAGGGGCTGAAAAACTGTTTTTT
CASSPTGTGAEKLFF
>TRBV5-4|TRBJ2-3|TRBD2
TGTGCCAGCAGCGGGACTAGCGGGGGCCTAAGCACAGATACGCAGTATTTT
CASSGTSGGLSTDTQYF
>TRBV4-3|TRBJ2-3|NA
TGCGCCAGCAGCCAGCTAGGCGGGTCTAGCACAGATACGCAGTATTTT
CASSQLGGSSTDTQYF
>TRBV6-1|TRBJ1-2|NA
TGTGCCAGCAGTGAAGCTTCCTCCGGGACTAACCCCCGGCGCTACACCTTC
CASSEASSGTNPRRYTF
>TRBV10-1|TRBJ2-2|TRBD2
TGCGCCAGCAGGCGCCCGGGAGGGCTAGCTCTAAACACCGGGGAGCTGTTTTTT
CASRRPGGLALNTGELFF
>TRBV9|TRBJ1-2|TRBD1
TGTGCCAGCAGCACTGAACCGGGACAGGGGGCCTATGGCTACACCTTC
CASSTEPGQGAYGYTF
>TRBV29-1|TRBJ1-2|TRBD1
TGCAGCGTTGACCGAACCGGGACAGGGAACAACTATGGCTACACCTTC
CSVDRTGTGNNYGYTF
>TRBV29-1|TRBJ2-3|NA
TGCAGCGGACGGGGGAGGCCCAAATACACAGATACGCAGTATTTT
CSGRGRPKYTDTQYF
>TRBV18|TRBJ2-3|TRBD2
TGTGCCAGCTCACCCAATCGGGGGGGCTTGTTCTCAGATACGCAGTATTTT
CASSPNRGGLFSDTQYF
>TRBV5-1|TRBJ1-2|TRBD1
TGCGCCAGCGGTAAGGGACAGTCAAACTATGGCTACACCTTC
CASGKGQSNYGYTF
>TRBV7-3|TRBJ1-5|NA
TGTGCCAGCAGCTGCCGTGAGGCTGTGGGCAATCAGCCCCAGCATTTT
CASSCREAVGNQPQHF
>TRBV18|TRBJ1-1|TRBD1
TGTGCCAGCTCACCACGGACAGGGGGCTTAGGGGCTGAAGCTTTCTTT
CASSPRTGGLGAEAFF
>TRBV27|TRBJ1-2|TRBD1
TGTGCCAGCAGAACGACAGGGGACTATGGCTACACCTTC
CASRTTGDYGYTF
>TRBV7-9|TRBJ1-1|TRBD1
TGTGCCAGCAGCGTGGGGGACAGTGAAGCTTTCTTT
CASSVGDSEAFF
>TRBV28|TRBJ1-2|TRBD1
TGTGCCAGCAGTCCCCCAGGGGGGCTGATCTATGGCTACACCTTC
CASSPPGGLIYGYTF
>TRBV30|TRBJ2-6|NA
TGTGCCTGGAGTGTACTCTCCCCCCTCGGGGCCAACGTCCTGACTTTC
CAWSVLSPLGANVLTF
>TRBV5-1|TRBJ1-4|TRBD1
TGCGCCAGCAGCTTGGGACAGGGAGGTGAAAAACTGTTTTTT
CASSLGQGGEKLFF
>TRBV19|TRBJ2-1|NA
TGTGCCAGTAGTACCGCCCCCGGGGGAAGTGAGCAGTTCTTC
CASSTAPGGSEQFF
>TRBV19|TRBJ1-1|NA
TGTGCCAGTAGTATAGAGGGGAGAACTGAAGCTTTCTTT
CASSIEGRTEAFF
>TRBV5-1|TRBJ2-2|TRBD2
TGCGCCAGCGCCTCACCGGGACTAGCGGGGGGGCGGAACACCGGGGAGCTGTTTTTT
CASASPGLAGGRNTGELFF
>TRBV18|TRBJ2-5|NA
TGTGCCAGCTCGCCTTCAGGGAAAGAGACCCAGTACTTC
CASSPSGKETQYF
>TRBV20-1|TRBJ1-3|NA
TGCAGTGCTCGCGACTGGAACACCATATATTTT
CSARDWNTIYF
>TRBV5-4|TRBJ2-5|TRBD1
TGTGCCAGCAGTGGGACAGGGTTAGAAGAGACCCAGTACTTC
CASSGTGLEETQYF
>TRBV7-2|TRBJ2-5|TRBD2
TGTGCCAGCAGCCCATTCCTTACTAGCGGGGGGGGAGAGACCCAGTACTTC
CASSPFLTSGGGETQYF
>TRBV11-3|TRBJ2-7|NA
TGTGCCAGCAGCTTAGATCAGTGGGGAGGACACGATTACGAGCAGTACTTC
CASSLDQWGGHDYEQYF
>TRBV7-2|TRBJ1-3|NA
TGTGCCAGCAGCTTAGTGTCCAGGGTCTCTGGAAACACCATATATTTT
CASSLVSRVSGNTIYF
>TRBV5-8|TRBJ2-5|NA
TGTGCCAGCAGCTTGGTAATCTTGGCAGGAAAGTACCAAGAGACCCAGTACTTC
CASSLVILAGKYQETQYF
>TRBV11-3|TRBJ1-6|NA
TGTGCCAGCAGCCCACCGACAGGAACATATAATTCACCCCTCCACTTT
CASSPPTGTYNSPLHF
>TRBV18|TRBJ2-3|NA
TGTGCCAGCTCACCACTGACCGGTGAGGAGTATTTT
CASSPLTGEEYF
>TRBV7-6|TRBJ1-5|TRBD1
TGTGCCAGCAGCTTAGACGGGACAGGGAATCAGCCCCAGCATTTT
CASSLDGTGNQPQHF
>TRBV5-1|TRBJ2-4|TRBD2
TGCGCCAGCAATCTTGACGGGACTAGCGGGGGGGCGACCCACTTC
CASNLDGTSGGATHF
>TRBV7-9|TRBJ1-5|TRBD1
TGTGCCAGCAGCCCCGGGACAGCCGGCAATCAGCCCCAGCATTTT
CASSPGTAGNQPQHF
>TRBV7-9|TRBJ2-3|TRBD1
TGTGCCAGCAGCGCTCACCCCGGGACAGGGGGCACAGATACGCAGTATTTT
CASSAHPGTGGTDTQYF
>TRBV7-9|TRBJ2-7|NA
TGTGCCAGCAGCTCAGTTCGCGAGCAGTACTTC
CASSSVREQYF
>TRBV11-3|TRBJ2-3|NA
TGTGCCAGCAGCTCTCGTGGGACTAGCACAGATACGCAGTATTTT
CASSSRGTSTDTQYF
>TRBV4-1|TRBJ1-5|NA
TGCGCCAGCAGCCAACAGTTCACTAGCAATCAGCCCCAGCATTTT
CASSQQFTSNQPQHF